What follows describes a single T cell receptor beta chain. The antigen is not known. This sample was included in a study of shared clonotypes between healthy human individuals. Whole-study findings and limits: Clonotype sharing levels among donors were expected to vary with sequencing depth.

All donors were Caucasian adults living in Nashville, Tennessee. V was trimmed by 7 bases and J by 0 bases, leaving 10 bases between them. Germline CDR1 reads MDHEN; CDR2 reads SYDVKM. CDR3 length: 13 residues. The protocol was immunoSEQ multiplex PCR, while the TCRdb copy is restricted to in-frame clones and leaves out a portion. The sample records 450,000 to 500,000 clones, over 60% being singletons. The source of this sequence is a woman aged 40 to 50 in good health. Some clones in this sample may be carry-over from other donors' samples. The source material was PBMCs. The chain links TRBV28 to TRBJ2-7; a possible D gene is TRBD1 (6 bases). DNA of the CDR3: TGTGCCAGCACCCAGGGGAGCTCCTACGAGCAGTACTTC. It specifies CASTQGSSYEQYF.